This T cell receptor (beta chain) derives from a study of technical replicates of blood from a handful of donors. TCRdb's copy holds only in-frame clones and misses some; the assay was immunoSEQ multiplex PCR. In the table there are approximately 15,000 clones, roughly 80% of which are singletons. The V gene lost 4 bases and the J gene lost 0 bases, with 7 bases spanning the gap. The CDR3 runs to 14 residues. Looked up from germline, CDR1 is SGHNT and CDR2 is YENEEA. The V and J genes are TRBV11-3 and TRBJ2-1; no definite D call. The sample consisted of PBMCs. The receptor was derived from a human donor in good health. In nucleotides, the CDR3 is TGTGCCAGCAGCTCTTACAACTCCTACAATGAGCAGTTCTTC. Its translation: CASSSYNSYNEQFF.